This T cell receptor (beta chain) appears in the sequencing data of a study of blood T cell repertoires in COVID-19. Study summary: T cells, B-cell-depleted T cells, or PBMCs provided the cDNA or gDNA that served as material.

Per the original methods: Amplification of reference gene primers was used by the study to estimate nucleated cell counts. TCRdb's table, derived via immunoSEQ multiplex PCR, lists solely in-frame clones and lacks some. V and J calls and clone size are given by that table; D and trimming were obtained from the DNA. This table has hundreds of thousands of clones, roughly 86% appearing once. Cohorts were based on clinical histories the participants reported. Sequencing was done on a sample of PBMCs or T cells enriched from blood (not recorded which). This receptor was taken from a woman aged 30 to 39 who had recovered from COVID-19.

In DNA, the CDR3 is TGTGCCAGCAGCCCAGGGACAGGGGAGGGCATTCAGTACTTC. Translating gives CASSPGTGEGIQYF. The chain joins TRBV28 to TRBJ2-4; 10 bases align to TRBD1. The ends lost 6 bases at V and 9 bases at J; junction bases unmatched: 8. Germline CDR1 MDHEN, CDR2 SYDVKM. This CDR3 comprises 14 residues.